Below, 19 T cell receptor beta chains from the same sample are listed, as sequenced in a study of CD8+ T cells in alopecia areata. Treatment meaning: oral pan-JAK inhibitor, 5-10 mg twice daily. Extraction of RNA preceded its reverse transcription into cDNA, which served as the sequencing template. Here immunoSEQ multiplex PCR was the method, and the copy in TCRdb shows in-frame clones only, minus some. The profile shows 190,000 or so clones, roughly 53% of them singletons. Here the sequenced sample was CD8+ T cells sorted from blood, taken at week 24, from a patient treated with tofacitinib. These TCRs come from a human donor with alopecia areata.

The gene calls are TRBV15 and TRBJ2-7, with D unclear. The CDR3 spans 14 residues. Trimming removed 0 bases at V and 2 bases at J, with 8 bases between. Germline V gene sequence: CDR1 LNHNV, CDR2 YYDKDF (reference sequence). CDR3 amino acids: CATSRDSSPYEQYF. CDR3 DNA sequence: TGTGCCACCAGCAGAGATTCCAGCCCCTACGAGCAGTACTTC.

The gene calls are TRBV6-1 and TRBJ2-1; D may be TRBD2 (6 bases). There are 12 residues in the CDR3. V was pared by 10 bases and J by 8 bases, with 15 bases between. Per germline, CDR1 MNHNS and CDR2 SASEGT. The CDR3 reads CATFTGGYEQFF. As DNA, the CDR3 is TGTGCCACCTTCACTGGGGGGTATGAGCAGTTCTTC.

The CDR3 loop is CSVELRNTEAFF. For the CDR3, the DNA is TGCAGCGTTGAGTTAAGGAACACTGAAGCTTTCTTT. The chain has TRBV29-1 and TRBJ1-1; D gene uncertain. From germline, CDR1 is SQVTM and CDR2 ANQGSEA. V lost 3 bases, J lost 1 base, and 6 bases lay in between. This CDR3 spans 12 amino acids.

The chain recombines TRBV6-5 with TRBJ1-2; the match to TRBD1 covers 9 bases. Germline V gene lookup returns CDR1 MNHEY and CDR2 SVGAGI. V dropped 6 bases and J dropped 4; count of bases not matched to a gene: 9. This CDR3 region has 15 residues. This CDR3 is CASSPEGQGFYGYTF. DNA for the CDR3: TGTGCCAGCAGCCCCGAGGGACAGGGCTTCTATGGCTACACCTTC.

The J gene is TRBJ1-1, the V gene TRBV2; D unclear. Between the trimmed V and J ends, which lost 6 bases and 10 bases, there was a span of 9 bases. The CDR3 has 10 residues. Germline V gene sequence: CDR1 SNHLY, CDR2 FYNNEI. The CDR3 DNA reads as TGTGCCAGCAGCGGATTGGGAGCTTTCTTT. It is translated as CASSGLGAFF.

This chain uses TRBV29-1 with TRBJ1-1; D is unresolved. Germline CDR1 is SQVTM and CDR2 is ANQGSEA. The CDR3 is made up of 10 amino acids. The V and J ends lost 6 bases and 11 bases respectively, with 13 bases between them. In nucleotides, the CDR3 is TGCAGCGTAGGTGGTATAGAGGCTTTCTTT. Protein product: CSVGGIEAFF.

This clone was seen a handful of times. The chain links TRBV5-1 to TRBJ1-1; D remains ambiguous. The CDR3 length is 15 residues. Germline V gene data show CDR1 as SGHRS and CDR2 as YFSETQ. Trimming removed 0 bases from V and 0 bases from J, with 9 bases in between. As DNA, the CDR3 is TGCGCCAGCAGCTTGGCCGAGTCGATGAACACTGAAGCTTTCTTT. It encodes CASSLAESMNTEAFF. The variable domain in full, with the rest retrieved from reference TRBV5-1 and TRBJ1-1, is KAGVTQTPRYLIKTRGQQVTLSCSPISGHRSVSWYQQTPGQGLQFLFEYFSETQRNKGNFPGRFSGRQFSNSRSEMNVSTLELGDSALYLCASSLAESMNTEAFFGQGTRLTVV.

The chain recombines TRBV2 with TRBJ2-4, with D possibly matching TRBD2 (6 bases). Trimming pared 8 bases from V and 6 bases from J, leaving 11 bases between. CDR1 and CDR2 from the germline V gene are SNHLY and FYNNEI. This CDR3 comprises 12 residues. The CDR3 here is CASVGLTNIQYF. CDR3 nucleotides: TGTGCCAGCGTGGGACTGACAAACATTCAGTACTTC.

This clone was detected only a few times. CDR3: CASSLDEQFF. CDR3 sequence (DNA): TGTGCCAGCAGCTTAGATGAGCAGTTCTTC. The V and J genes are TRBV7-2 and TRBJ2-1; no reliable D call. Per the germline V gene, CDR1 is SGHTA and CDR2 is FQGNSA. The germline V and J ends were trimmed by 1 base and 8 bases, with 0 bases remaining between them. The CDR3 extends over 10 amino acids.

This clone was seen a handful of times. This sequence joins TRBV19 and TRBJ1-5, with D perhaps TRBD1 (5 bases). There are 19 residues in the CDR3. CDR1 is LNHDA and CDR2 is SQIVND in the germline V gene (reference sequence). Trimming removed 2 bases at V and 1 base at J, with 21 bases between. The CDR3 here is CASSIIPRDSTRSNQPQHF. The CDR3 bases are TGTGCCAGTAGTATAATCCCCCGGGACTCAACTAGGAGCAATCAGCCCCAGCATTTT.

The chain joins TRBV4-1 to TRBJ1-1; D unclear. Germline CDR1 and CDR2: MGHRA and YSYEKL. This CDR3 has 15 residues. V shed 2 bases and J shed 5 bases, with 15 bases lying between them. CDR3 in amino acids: CASSQYAGRNTEAFF. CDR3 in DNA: TGCGCCAGCAGCCAATATGCTGGACGTAATACTGAAGCTTTCTTT.

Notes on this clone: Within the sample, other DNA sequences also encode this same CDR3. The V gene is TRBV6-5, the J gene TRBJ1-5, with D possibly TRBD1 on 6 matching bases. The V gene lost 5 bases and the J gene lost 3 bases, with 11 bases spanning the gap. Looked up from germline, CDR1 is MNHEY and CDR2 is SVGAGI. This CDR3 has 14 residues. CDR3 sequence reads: CASSPTGANQPQHF. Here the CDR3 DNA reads TGTGCCAGCAGTCCAACGGGGGCCAATCAGCCCCAGCATTTT.

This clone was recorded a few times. The CDR3 DNA follows: TGTGCCAGCTACCCGGGCCCTCGAGGGACCCAGTACTTC. Amino acids: CASYPGPRGTQYF. The chain carries TRBV6-5 and TRBJ2-5; no clear D gene. Germline lookup yields CDR1 MNHEY and CDR2 SVGAGI. V gave up 8 bases and J gave up 7 bases, with 17 bases separating them. The CDR3 is 13 amino acids.

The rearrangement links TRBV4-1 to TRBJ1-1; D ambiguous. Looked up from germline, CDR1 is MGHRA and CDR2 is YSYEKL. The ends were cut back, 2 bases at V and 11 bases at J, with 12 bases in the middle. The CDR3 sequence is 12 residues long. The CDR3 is CASSQLGKVAFF. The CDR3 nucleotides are TGCGCCAGCAGCCAACTGGGGAAGGTGGCTTTCTTT.

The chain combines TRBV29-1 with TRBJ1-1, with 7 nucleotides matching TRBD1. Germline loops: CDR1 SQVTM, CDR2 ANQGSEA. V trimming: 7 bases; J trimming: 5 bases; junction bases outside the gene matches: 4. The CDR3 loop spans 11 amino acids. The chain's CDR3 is CSARGGTEAFF. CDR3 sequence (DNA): TGCAGCGCCAGGGGGGGGACTGAAGCTTTCTTT.

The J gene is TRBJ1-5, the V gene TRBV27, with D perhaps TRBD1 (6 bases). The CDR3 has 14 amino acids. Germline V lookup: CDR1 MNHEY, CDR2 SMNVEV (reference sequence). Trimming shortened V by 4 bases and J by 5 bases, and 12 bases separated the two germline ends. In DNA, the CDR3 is TGTGCCAGCAGTTCCTACAGGGACGATCAGCCCCAGCATTTT. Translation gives CASSSYRDDQPQHF.

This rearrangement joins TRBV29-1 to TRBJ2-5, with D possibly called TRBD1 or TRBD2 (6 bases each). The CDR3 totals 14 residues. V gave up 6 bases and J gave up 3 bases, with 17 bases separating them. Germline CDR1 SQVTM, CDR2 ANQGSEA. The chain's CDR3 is CSVDPSRGEETQYF. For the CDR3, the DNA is TGCAGCGTCGACCCCTCGAGGGGGGAAGAGACCCAGTACTTC.

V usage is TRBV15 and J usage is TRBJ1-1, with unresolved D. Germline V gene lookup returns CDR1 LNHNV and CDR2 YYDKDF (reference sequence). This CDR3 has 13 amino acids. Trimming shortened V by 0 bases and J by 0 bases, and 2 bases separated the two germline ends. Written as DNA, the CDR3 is TGTGCCACCAGCAGAGATTTGAACACTGAAGCTTTCTTT. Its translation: CATSRDLNTEAFF.

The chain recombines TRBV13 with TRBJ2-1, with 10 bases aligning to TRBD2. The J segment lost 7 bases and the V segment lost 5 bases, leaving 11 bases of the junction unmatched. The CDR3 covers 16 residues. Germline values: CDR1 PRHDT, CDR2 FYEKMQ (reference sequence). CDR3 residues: CASSTDSGGTRNEQFF. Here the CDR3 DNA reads TGTGCCAGCAGCACCGATAGCGGGGGGACGAGGAATGAGCAGTTCTTC. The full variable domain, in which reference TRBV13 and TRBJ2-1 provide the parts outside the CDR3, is AAGVIQSPRHLIKEKRETATLKCYPIPRHDTVYWYQQGPGQDPQFLISFYEKMQSDKGSIPDRFSAQQFSDYHSELNMSSLELGDSALYFCASSTDSGGTRNEQFFGPGTRLTVL.